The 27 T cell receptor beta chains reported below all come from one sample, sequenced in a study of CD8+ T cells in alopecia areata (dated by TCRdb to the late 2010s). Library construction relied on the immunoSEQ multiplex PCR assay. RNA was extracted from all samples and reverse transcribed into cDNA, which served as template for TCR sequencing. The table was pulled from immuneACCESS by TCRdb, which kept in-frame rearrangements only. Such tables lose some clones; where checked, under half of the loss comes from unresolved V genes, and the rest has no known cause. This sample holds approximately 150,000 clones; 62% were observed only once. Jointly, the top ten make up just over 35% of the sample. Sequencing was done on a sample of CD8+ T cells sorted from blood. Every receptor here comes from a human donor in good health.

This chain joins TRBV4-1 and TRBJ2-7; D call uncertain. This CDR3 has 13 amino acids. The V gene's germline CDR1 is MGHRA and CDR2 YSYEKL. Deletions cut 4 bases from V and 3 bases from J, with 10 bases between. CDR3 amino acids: CASSLTLLYEQYF. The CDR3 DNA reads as TGCGCCAGCAGCCTGACACTACTCTACGAGCAGTACTTC.

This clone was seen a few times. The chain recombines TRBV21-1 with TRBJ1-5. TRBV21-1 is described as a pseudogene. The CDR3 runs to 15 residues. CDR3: CASSISGRCNQPQHF. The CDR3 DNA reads TGTGCCAGCAGCATTTCTGGACGGTGCAATCAGCCCCAGCATTTT.

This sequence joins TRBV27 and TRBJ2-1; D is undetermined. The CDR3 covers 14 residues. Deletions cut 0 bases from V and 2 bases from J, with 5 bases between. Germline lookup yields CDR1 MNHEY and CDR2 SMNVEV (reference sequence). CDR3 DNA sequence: TGTGCCAGCAGTTTATCGGCAGCCTACAATGAGCAGTTCTTC. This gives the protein CASSLSAAYNEQFF.

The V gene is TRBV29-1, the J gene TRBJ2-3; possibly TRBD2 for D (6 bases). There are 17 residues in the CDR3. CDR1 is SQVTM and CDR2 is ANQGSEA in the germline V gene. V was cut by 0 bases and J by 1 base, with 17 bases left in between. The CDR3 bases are TGCAGCGTTGAAGATCCCCGTGGAGGGCTTGGCACAGATACGCAGTATTTT. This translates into CSVEDPRGGLGTDTQYF.

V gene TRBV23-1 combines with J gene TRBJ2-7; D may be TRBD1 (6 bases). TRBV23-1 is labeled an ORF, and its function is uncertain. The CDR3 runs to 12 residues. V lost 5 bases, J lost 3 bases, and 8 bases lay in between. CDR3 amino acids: CASSRGIYEQYF. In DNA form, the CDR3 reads TGCGCCAGCAGTAGGGGGATCTACGAGCAGTACTTC.

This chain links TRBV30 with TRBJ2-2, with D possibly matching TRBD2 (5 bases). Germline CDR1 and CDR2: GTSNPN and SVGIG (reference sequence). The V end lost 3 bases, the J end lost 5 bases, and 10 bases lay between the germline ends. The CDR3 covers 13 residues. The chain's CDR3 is CAWSPPGTGELFF. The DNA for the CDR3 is TGTGCCTGGAGCCCCCCGGGGACCGGGGAGCTGTTTTTT.

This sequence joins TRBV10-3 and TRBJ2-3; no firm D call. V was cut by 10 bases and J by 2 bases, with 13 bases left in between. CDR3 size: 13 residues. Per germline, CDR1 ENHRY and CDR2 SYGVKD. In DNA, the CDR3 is TGTGCCACAAACCAGGAGAACACAGATACGCAGTATTTT. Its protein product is CATNQENTDTQYF.

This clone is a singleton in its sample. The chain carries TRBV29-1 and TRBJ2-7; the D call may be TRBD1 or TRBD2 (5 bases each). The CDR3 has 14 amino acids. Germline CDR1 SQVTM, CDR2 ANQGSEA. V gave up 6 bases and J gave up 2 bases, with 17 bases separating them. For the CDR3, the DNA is TGCAGCGTGTCCTTGGGGGTTGGTCCCTACGAGCAGTACTTC. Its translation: CSVSLGVGPYEQYF.

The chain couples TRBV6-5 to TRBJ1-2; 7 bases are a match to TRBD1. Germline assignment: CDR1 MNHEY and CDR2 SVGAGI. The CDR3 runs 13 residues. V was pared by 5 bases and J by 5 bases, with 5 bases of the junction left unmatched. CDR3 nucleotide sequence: TGTGCCAGCAGTACCGGGACAGCTTATGGCTACACCTTC. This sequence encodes CASSTGTAYGYTF.

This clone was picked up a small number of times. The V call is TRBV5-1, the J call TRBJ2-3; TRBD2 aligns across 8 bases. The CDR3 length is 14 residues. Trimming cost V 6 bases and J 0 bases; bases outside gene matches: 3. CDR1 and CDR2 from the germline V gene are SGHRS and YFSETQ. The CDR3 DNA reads TGCGCCAGCATGGCTAGCGGGAGCACAGATACGCAGTATTTT. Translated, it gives CASMASGSTDTQYF.

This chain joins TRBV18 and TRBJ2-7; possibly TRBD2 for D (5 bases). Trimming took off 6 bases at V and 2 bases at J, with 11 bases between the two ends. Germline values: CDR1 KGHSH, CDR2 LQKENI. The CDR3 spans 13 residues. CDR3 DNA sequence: TGTGCCAGCTCTCTCGGACTTGCCTACGAGCAGTACTTC. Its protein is CASSLGLAYEQYF.

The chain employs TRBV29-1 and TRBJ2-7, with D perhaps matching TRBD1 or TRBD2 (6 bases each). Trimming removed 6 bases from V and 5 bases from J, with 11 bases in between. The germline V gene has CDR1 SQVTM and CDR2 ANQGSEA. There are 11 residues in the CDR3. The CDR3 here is CSVLRGDEQYF. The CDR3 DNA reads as TGCAGCGTCTTAAGGGGGGACGAGCAGTACTTC.

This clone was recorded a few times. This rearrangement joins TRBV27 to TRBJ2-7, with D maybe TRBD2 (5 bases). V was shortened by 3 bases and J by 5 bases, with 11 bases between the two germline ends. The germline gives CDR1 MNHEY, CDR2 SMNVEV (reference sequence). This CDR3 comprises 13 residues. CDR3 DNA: TGTGCCAGCAGTTTGGGAGTTACCGACGAGCAGTACTTC. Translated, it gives CASSLGVTDEQYF.

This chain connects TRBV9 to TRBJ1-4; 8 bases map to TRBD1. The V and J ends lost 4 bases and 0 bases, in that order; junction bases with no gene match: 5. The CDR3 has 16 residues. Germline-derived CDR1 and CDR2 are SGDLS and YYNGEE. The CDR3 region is CASSPWTGPTNEKLFF. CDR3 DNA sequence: TGTGCCAGCAGCCCATGGACAGGGCCAACTAATGAAAAACTGTTTTTT.

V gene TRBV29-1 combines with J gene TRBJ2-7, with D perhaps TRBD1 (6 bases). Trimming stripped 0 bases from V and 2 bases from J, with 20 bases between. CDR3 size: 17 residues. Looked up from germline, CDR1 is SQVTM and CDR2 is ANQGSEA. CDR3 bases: TGCAGCGTTGAAGAAATTGCCCCCGGGACATTTGCCTACGAGCAGTACTTC. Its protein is CSVEEIAPGTFAYEQYF.

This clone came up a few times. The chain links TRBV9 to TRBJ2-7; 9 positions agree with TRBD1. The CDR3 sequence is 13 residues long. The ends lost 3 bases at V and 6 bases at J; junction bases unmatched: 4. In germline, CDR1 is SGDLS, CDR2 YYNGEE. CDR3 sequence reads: CASSGSTGGEQYF. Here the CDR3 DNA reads TGTGCCAGCAGCGGGTCGACAGGGGGCGAGCAGTACTTC. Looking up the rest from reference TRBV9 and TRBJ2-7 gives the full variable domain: DSGVTQTPKHLITATGQRVTLRCSPRSGDLSVYWYQQSLDQGLQFLIQYYNGEERAKGNILERFSAQQFPDLHSELNLSSLELGDSALYFCASSGSTGGEQYFGPGTRLTVT.

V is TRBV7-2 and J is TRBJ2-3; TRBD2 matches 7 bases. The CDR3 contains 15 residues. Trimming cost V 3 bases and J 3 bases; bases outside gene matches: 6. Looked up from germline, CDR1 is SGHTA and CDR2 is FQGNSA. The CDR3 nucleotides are TGTGCCAGCAGCTTGGTGGCGGGAGCGACAGATACGCAGTATTTT. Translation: CASSLVAGATDTQYF.

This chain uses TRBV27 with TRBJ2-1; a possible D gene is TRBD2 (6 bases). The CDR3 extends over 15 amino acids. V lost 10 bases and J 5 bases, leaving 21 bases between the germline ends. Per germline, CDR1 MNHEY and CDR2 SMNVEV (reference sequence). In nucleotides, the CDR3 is TGTGCCAAAGTCGTTACTAGCCCTGCAAACAATGAGCAGTTCTTC. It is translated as CAKVVTSPANNEQFF.

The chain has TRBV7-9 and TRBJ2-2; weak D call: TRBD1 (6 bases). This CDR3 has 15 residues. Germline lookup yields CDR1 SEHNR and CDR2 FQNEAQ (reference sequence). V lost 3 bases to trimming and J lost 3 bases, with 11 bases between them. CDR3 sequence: CASSLVRGDTGELFF. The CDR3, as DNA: TGTGCCAGCAGCTTGGTCAGGGGAGACACCGGGGAGCTGTTTTTT.

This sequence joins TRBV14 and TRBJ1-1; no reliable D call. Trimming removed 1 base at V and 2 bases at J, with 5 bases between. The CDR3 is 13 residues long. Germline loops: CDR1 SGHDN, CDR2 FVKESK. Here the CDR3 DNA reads TGTGCCAGCAGCCAAGGGATTAACACTGAAGCTTTCTTT. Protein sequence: CASSQGINTEAFF.

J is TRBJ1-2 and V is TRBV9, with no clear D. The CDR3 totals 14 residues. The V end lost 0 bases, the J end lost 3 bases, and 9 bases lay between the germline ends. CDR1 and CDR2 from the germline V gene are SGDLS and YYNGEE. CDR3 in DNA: TGTGCCAGCAGCGTAGGTGCAGCCGACTATGGCTACACCTTC. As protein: CASSVGAADYGYTF.

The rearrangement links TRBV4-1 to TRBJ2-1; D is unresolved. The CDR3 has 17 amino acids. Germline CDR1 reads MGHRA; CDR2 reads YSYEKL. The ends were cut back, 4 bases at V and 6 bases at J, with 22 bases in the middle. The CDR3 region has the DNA TGCGCCAGCAGCCCTCGATCTAGAATCGATTTTCTCAATGAGCAGTTCTTC. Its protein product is CASSPRSRIDFLNEQFF.

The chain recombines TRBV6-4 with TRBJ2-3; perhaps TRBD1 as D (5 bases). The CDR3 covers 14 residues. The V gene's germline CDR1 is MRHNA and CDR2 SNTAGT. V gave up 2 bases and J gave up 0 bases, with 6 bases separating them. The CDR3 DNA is TGTGCCAGCAGTGACGGGGCTAGCACAGATACGCAGTATTTT. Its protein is CASSDGASTDTQYF.

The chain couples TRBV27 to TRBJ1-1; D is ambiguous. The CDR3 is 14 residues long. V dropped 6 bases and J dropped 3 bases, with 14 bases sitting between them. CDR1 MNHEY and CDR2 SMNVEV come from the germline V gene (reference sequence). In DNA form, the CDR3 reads TGTGCCAGCAGCCATTCCGGGAGGGACACTGAAGCTTTCTTT. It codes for CASSHSGRDTEAFF.

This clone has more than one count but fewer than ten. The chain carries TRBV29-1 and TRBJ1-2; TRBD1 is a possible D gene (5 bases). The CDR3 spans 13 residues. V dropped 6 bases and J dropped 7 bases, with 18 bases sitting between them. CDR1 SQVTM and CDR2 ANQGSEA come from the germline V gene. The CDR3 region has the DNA TGCAGCGTGCCAATTGAAGGGGATCGTGGCTACACCTTC. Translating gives CSVPIEGDRGYTF.

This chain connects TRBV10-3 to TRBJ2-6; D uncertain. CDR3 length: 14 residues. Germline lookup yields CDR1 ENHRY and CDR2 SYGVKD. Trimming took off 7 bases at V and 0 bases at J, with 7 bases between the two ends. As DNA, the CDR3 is TGTGCCATCACAGCTGACTCTGGGGCCAACGTCCTGACTTTC. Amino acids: CAITADSGANVLTF.

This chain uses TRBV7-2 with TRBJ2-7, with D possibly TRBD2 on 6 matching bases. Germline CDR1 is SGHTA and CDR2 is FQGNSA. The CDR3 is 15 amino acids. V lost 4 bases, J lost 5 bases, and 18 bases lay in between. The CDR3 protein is CASSWWGTDADEQYF. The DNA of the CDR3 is TGTGCCAGCAGCTGGTGGGGGACTGACGCCGACGAGCAGTACTTC.